The 16 T cell receptor beta chains listed next were all sequenced from one sample in a study of identifying expanded T cells in peripheral blood. Only in-frame clones appear in the TCRdb table, and some are missing; sequencing was by immunoSEQ multiplex PCR. This sample carries 85,000 to 95,000 clones, about 88% of them seen once, and the ten largest clones take approximately 4%. Material: blood. Every receptor here comes from a person aged 18 to 75 in good health.

This clone came up a few times. The chain has TRBV2 and TRBJ1-2; D might be TRBD1 (5 bases). The CDR3 spans 15 residues. V lost 7 bases and J 6 bases, leaving 21 bases between the germline ends. Germline assignment: CDR1 SNHLY and CDR2 FYNNEI. DNA for the CDR3: TGTGCCAGCACCATCGCCTGGGACGGTCGGAATGGCTACACCTTC. Translating it yields CASTIAWDGRNGYTF. Filled out from reference TRBV2 and TRBJ1-2, the complete variable domain reads EPEVTQTPSHQVTQMGQEVILRCVPISNHLYFYWYRQILGQKVEFLVSFYNNEISEKSEIFDDQFSVERPDGSNFTLKIRSTKLEDSAMYFCASTIAWDGRNGYTFGSGTRLTVV.

V gene TRBV6-5 combines with J gene TRBJ1-2; possible D gene TRBD1, 5 bases. The germline CDR1 and CDR2 sequences are MNHEY and SVGAGI. This CDR3 comprises 14 residues. Trimming removed 5 bases at V and 1 base at J, with 11 bases between. The CDR3 is CASSERQGNYGYTF. CDR3 sequence (DNA): TGTGCCAGCAGTGAAAGGCAGGGTAACTATGGCTACACCTTC.

The chain uses TRBV7-6 and TRBJ1-1, with no clear D. The V end lost 4 bases, the J end lost 0 bases, and 15 bases lay between the germline ends. The V gene's germline CDR1 is SGHVS and CDR2 FNYEAQ. The CDR3 contains 16 residues. This CDR3 reads CASSSRGKTLNTEAFF. The CDR3 DNA is TGTGCCAGCAGCTCGCGGGGAAAAACTCTGAACACTGAAGCTTTCTTT.

The rearrangement joins TRBV5-1 to TRBJ2-2, with 7 bases identical to TRBD2. The V and J ends lost 7 bases and 4 bases, in that order; junction bases with no gene match: 7. The CDR3 contains 14 residues. Per germline, CDR1 SGHRS and CDR2 YFSETQ. The CDR3 nucleotides are TGCGCCAGCCGCGGGGAGGGAGGCACCGGGGAGCTGTTTTTT. It yields the protein CASRGEGGTGELFF. The full variable domain, with the rest looked up from reference TRBV5-1 and TRBJ2-2, is KAGVTQTPRYLIKTRGQQVTLSCSPISGHRSVSWYQQTPGQGLQFLFEYFSETQRNKGNFPGRFSGRQFSNSRSEMNVSTLELGDSALYLCASRGEGGTGELFFGEGSRLTVL.

This chain connects TRBV28 to TRBJ2-7; the D gene is possibly TRBD1 (6 bases). Trimming removed 5 bases at V and 3 bases at J, with 17 bases between. This CDR3 has 15 amino acids. Looked up from germline, CDR1 is MDHEN and CDR2 is SYDVKM. CDR3 amino acids: CASSPPGANRYEQYF. In DNA, the CDR3 is TGTGCCAGCAGTCCACCAGGGGCCAATCGCTACGAGCAGTACTTC.

The V call is TRBV4-1, the J call TRBJ2-2; maybe TRBD1 (5 bases). Trimming took off 0 bases at V and 1 base at J, with 9 bases between the two ends. The CDR3 has 16 amino acids. Germline V lookup: CDR1 MGHRA, CDR2 YSYEKL. This chain's CDR3 is CASSQERQGNTGELFF. The DNA of the CDR3 is TGCGCCAGCAGCCAAGAAAGGCAGGGGAACACCGGGGAGCTGTTTTTT.

The chain employs TRBV5-1 and TRBJ2-1, with D possibly TRBD2 on 6 matching bases. Germline V gene sequence: CDR1 SGHRS, CDR2 YFSETQ. The CDR3 sequence is 14 residues long. V was pared by 4 bases and J by 9 bases, with 17 bases between. The CDR3 sequence is CASSQVEGSGEQFF. CDR3 in DNA: TGCGCCAGCAGCCAAGTGGAGGGGTCCGGTGAGCAGTTCTTC.

The table lists this clone with a few counts. DNA for the CDR3: TGCAGCGTTGGGCACAACACCGGGGAGCTGTTTTTT. Its protein product is CSVGHNTGELFF. The chain combines TRBV29-1 with TRBJ2-2; D gene unclear. The CDR3 sequence is 12 residues long. Germline assignment: CDR1 SQVTM and CDR2 ANQGSEA. The V end lost 4 bases, the J end lost 2 bases, and 5 bases lay between the germline ends.

The CDR3 nucleotides read TGTGCCAGCAGTTTATATCGGGGTAATTCACCCCTCCACTTT. It translates to CASSLYRGNSPLHF. The gene calls are TRBV28 and TRBJ1-6, with D hard to call. V gave up 1 base and J gave up 6 bases, with 7 bases separating them. This CDR3 contains 14 residues. Looked up from germline, CDR1 is MDHEN and CDR2 is SYDVKM.

J is TRBJ1-2 and V is TRBV13; the D gene is possibly TRBD1 (5 bases). This CDR3 is built from 17 residues. V shed 2 bases and J shed 6 bases, with 22 bases lying between them. Per the germline V gene, CDR1 is PRHDT and CDR2 is FYEKMQ (reference sequence). CDR3 bases: TGTGCCAGCAGCTTACTCGACCGGGACCCCCTAAGAGATGGCTACACCTTC. It codes for CASSLLDRDPLRDGYTF.

J is TRBJ1-4 and V is TRBV6-1, with no clear D. CDR3 length equals 13 residues. The V gene's germline CDR1 is MNHNS and CDR2 SASEGT. The ends were cut back, 7 bases at V and 11 bases at J, with 17 bases in the middle. In DNA, the CDR3 is TGTGCCAGCACGGCAGAAACATTAGGTAAACTGTTTTTT. Residues: CASTAETLGKLFF.

This chain connects TRBV7-3 to TRBJ2-5; D uncertain. The V gene lost 0 bases and the J gene lost 5 bases, with 10 bases spanning the gap. Per germline, CDR1 SGHTA and CDR2 FQGTGA. The CDR3 is made up of 14 amino acids. In nucleotides, the CDR3 is TGTGCCAGCAGCTTAACCAGTACGATTGAGACCCAGTACTTC. This encodes CASSLTSTIETQYF.

The chain uses TRBV29-1 and TRBJ2-1; 7 positions match TRBD1. CDR1 is SQVTM, CDR2 ANQGSEA, per germline. The CDR3 sequence is 11 residues long. Trimming at V came to 8 bases and at J to 7 bases, leaving 5 bases not matched to a gene. DNA for the CDR3: TGCAGCTGTTACAGGGGAAATGAGCAGTTCTTC. The encoded protein is CSCYRGNEQFF.

This rearrangement joins TRBV11-2 to TRBJ1-5; D ambiguous. Looked up from germline, CDR1 is SGHAT and CDR2 is FQNNGV. The CDR3 is made up of 15 amino acids. V shed 0 bases and J shed 2 bases, with 8 bases lying between them. The CDR3 loop is CASSLEWGGNQPQHF. The CDR3 nucleotides are TGTGCCAGCAGCTTAGAGTGGGGTGGCAATCAGCCCCAGCATTTT.

The rearrangement uses TRBV28 and TRBJ2-3, with TRBD2 as a possible D gene (5 bases). With 2 bases removed from V and 1 base from J, the gap between germline ends came to 10 bases. Germline CDR1 reads MDHEN; CDR2 reads SYDVKM. The CDR3 consists of 15 residues. This chain's CDR3 is CASSLEGFGTDTQYF. The CDR3, as DNA: TGTGCCAGCAGTTTAGAGGGTTTCGGCACAGATACGCAGTATTTT.

The CDR3 DNA follows: TGTGCCTGGAGTCCACGGGACGAGCAGTACTTC. It codes for CAWSPRDEQYF. The J gene is TRBJ2-7, the V gene TRBV30; D uncertain. Trimming stripped 2 bases from V and 5 bases from J, with 7 bases between. CDR1 and CDR2 (germline): GTSNPN, SVGIG (reference sequence). This CDR3 has 11 amino acids.